The present TCR beta chain was sequenced within a study of T cells after yellow fever vaccination. The CDR3 covers 13 residues. Germline V gene lookup returns CDR1 GTSNPN and CDR2 SVGIG (reference sequence). The V end was cut by 1 base, the J end by 1 base, with 5 bases between. TCRdb re-derived calls from the 5' RACE reads in MiXCR, one entry per CDR3 protein. The data hold around 340,000 distinct CDR3 sequences, with around 12% observed a single time. As to this clonotype: The antigen is not known.

Study findings and constraints: Bulk-population clonotypes that are abundant could appear as contaminants in FACS-sorted repertoires.

The sequence derives from a man younger than 35 who received the YFV17D yellow fever vaccine. The specimen was CD4+ T cells sorted from PBMCs, collected 15 days after the yellow fever booster vaccination. The J gene is TRBJ1-5, the V gene TRBV30; no clear D. The CDR3 here is CAWSARSNQPQHF. For the CDR3, the DNA is TGTGCCTGGAGTGCCCGAAGCAATCAGCCCCAGCATTTT.